This T cell receptor (beta chain) is drawn from a study of OX40 agonist ivuxolimab in advanced cancers. Study overall: Every 2 weeks, ivuxolimab was infused into the patients intravenously at between 0.01 and 10 mg/kg. A partial response was reached by three patients: one with hepatocellular carcinoma and two with cutaneous melanoma.

Profiled with immunoSEQ multiplex PCR; TCRdb holds only in-frame clones, not every one. This sample carries 40,000 to 45,000 clones, around 89% of them seen once, and the ten largest clones take approximately 6%. The germline V gene encodes CDR1 SGHTA and CDR2 FQGNSA. The V and J ends lost 5 bases and 2 bases respectively, with 14 bases between them. CDR3 length: 15 residues. The source material was CD4+ or CD8+ T cells sorted from blood, sampled in a trial of the OX40 agonist ivuxolimab. The chain combines TRBV7-2 with TRBJ2-3; the D is unclear. The TCR originated in an adult with an advanced solid tumor such as melanoma, head and neck, liver or kidney cancer. CDR3 nucleotide sequence: TGTGCCAGCAGCCCAGTTCCACCGTACACAGATACGCAGTATTTT. This codes for CASSPVPPYTDTQYF.